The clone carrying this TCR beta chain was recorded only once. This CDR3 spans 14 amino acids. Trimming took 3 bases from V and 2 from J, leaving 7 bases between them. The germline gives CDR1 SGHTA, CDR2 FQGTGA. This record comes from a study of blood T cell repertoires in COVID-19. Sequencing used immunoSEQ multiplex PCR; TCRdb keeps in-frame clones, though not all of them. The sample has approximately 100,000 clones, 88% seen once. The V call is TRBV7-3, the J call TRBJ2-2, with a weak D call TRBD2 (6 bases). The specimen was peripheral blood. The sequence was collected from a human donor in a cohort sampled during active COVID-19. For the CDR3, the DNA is TGTGCCAGCAGCTTCGGGACTAACACCGGGGAGCTGTTTTTT. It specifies CASSFGTNTGELFF.